The clone carrying this TCR beta chain was counted a few times. It was through 5'RACE template switching that TCR cDNA was made, with a universal primer site and UMIs added. TCRdb itself ran the 5' RACE reads through MiXCR, one entry per CDR3 protein. The data contain hundreds of thousands of distinct CDR3 sequences, approximately 12% of them singletons. The CDR3 has 14 amino acids. Germline values: CDR1 SGHTA, CDR2 FQGNSA. V dropped 8 bases and J dropped 6; count of bases not matched to a gene: 12. The sample originates from a study of T cells after yellow fever vaccination. Source: PBMCs, taken on the day of the yellow fever booster vaccination. This receptor was taken from a young man who received the YFV17D yellow fever vaccine. The chain uses TRBV7-2 and TRBJ2-7, with 8 bases identical to TRBD2. The CDR3 bases are TGTGCCAGCCTCCGGGAGGGCCGGTGGTCCGAGCAGTACTTC. Its protein is CASLREGRWSEQYF.